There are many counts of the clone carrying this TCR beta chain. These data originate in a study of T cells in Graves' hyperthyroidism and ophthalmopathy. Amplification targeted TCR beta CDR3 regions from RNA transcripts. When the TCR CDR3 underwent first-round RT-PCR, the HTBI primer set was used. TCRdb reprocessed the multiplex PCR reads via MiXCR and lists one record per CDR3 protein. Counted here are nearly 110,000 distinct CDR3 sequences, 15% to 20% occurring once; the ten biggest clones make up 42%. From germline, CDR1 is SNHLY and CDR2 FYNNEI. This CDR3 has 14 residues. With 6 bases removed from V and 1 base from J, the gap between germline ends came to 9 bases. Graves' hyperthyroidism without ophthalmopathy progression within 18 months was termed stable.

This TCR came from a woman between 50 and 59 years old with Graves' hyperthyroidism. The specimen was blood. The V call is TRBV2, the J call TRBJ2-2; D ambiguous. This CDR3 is CASRLSLNTGELFF. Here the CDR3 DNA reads TGTGCCAGCAGACTGAGTTTGAACACCGGGGAGCTGTTTTTT.